This T cell receptor (beta chain) derives from a study of CD8 T cells in ankylosing spondylitis. This clonotype was observed at least ten times. Its target is not known. TCR beta libraries were made by quantitative 5'-RACE with molecular barcodes. TCRdb used MiXCR to reprocess the 5' RACE reads, holding one entry per CDR3 protein. The repertoire holds about 340,000 distinct CDR3 sequences, with about 20% as singletons. This CDR3 is 11 amino acids long. Trimming took 1 base from V and 10 from J, leaving 5 bases between them. Germline CDR1 reads SNHLY; CDR2 reads FYNNEI. The study's findings and limits: A TCR beta motif made of several highly homologous variants seemed typical of ankylosing spondylitis blood.

The sequenced sample was blood, either unsorted or a sorted T cell fraction (not recorded which). This TCR was recovered from a male donor with ankylosing spondylitis or in good health (not recorded which). The chain carries TRBV2 and TRBJ2-1; D possibly corresponds to TRBD2 (5 bases). This chain's CDR3 is CASSEGGEQFF. In nucleotides, the CDR3 is TGTGCCAGCAGTGAAGGCGGGGAGCAGTTCTTC.